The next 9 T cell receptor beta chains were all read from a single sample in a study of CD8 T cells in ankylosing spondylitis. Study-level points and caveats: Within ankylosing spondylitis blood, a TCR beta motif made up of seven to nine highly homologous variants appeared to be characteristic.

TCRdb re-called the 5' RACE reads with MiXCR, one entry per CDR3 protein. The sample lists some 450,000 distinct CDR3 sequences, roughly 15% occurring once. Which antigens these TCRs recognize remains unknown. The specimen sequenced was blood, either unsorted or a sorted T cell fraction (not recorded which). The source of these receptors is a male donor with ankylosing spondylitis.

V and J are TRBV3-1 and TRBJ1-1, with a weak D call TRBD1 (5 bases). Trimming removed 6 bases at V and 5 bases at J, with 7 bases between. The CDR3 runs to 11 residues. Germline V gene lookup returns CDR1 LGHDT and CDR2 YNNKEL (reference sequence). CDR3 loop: CASRKGTEAFF. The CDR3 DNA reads TGTGCCAGCAGGAAGGGGACTGAAGCTTTCTTT.

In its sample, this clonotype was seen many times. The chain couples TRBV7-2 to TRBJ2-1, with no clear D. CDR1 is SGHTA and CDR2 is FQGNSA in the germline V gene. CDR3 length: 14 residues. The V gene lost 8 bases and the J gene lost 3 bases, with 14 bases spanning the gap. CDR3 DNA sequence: TGTGCCAGCGGGTCCTATGGGTACTACAATGAGCAGTTCTTC. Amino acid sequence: CASGSYGYYNEQFF. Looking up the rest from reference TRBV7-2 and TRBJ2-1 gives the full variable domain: GAGVSQSPSNKVTEKGKDVELRCDPISGHTALYWYRQSLGQGLEFLIYFQGNSAPDKSGLPSDRFSAERTGGSVSTLTIQRTQQEDSAVYLCASGSYGYYNEQFFGPGTRLTVL.

CDR3 nucleotide sequence: TGTGCCATCAGTGAAAGGGTAGAAATGGCGCAGTATTTT. It translates to CAISERVEMAQYF. J is TRBJ2-3 and V is TRBV10-3; D unresolved. CDR3 length equals 13 residues. CDR1 ENHRY and CDR2 SYGVKD come from the germline V gene. V shed 3 bases and J shed 10 bases, with 14 bases lying between them.

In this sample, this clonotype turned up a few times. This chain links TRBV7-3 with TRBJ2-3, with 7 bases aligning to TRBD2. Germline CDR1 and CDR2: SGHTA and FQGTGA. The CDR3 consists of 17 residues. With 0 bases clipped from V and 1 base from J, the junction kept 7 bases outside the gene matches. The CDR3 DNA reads TGTGCCAGCAGCTTAACCCATGGGGGAGGGGGCACAGATACGCAGTATTTT. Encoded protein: CASSLTHGGGGTDTQYF.

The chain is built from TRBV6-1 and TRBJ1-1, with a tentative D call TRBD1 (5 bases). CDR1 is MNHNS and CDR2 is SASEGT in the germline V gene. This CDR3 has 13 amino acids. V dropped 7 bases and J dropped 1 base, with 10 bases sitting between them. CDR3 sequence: CASTATGNTEAFF. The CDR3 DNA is TGTGCCAGCACCGCCACAGGGAACACTGAAGCTTTCTTT.

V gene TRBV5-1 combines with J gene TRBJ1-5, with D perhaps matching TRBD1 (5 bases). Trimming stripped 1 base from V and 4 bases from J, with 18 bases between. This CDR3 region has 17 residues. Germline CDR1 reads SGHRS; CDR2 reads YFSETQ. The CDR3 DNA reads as TGCGCCAGCAGCTTGTATGGGGGGGTCGGCCTAAATCAGCCCCAGCATTTT. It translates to CASSLYGGVGLNQPQHF.

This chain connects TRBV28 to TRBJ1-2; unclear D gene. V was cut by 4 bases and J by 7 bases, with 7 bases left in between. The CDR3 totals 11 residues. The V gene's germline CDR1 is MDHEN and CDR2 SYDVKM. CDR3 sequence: CASSSDIGYTF. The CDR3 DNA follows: TGTGCCAGCAGTTCGGATATTGGCTACACCTTC.

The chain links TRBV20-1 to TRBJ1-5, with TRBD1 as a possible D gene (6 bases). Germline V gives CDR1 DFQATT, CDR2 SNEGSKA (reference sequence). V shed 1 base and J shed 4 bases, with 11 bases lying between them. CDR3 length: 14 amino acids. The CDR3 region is CSARARTDNQPQHF. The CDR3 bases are TGCAGTGCTAGAGCGAGGACAGATAATCAGCCCCAGCATTTT.

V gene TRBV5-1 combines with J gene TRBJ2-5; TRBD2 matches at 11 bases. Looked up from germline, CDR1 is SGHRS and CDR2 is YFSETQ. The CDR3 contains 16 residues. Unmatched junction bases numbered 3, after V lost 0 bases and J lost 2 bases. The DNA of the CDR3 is TGCGCCAGCAGCTTGGATGCTAGCGGGGGGCAAGAGACCCAGTACTTC. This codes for CASSLDASGGQETQYF.